A single sample gave rise to the 19 T cell receptor beta chains below, sequenced in a study of blood T cell repertoires in COVID-19. Sequencing used immunoSEQ multiplex PCR; TCRdb keeps in-frame clones, though not all of them. The table has 250,000 to 300,000 clones, over 70% seen once. Sample: peripheral blood. The receptors here all came from a man older than 75 with acute or convalescent COVID-19.

The chain links TRBV7-9 to TRBJ1-3; tentatively, D is TRBD1 (6 bases). CDR1 and CDR2 from the germline V gene are SEHNR and FQNEAQ (reference sequence). Between the trimmed V and J ends, which lost 0 bases and 0 bases, there was a span of 15 bases. The CDR3 is 18 residues long. DNA of the CDR3: TGTGCCAGCAGCTTAGCGGCGGGGGCCATCACCTCTGGAAACACCATATATTTT. Translation: CASSLAAGAITSGNTIYF.

The rearrangement links TRBV6-5 to TRBJ2-7, with 10 bases that match TRBD2. The germline gives CDR1 MNHEY, CDR2 SVGAGI. This CDR3 is 14 amino acids long. Losses at the gene ends were 7 bases for V and 7 bases for J; bases not matched to a gene: 10. The CDR3 sequence: CASTIAGGEGEQYF. Here the CDR3 DNA reads TGTGCCAGCACCATAGCGGGAGGAGAAGGTGAGCAGTACTTC.

The V gene is TRBV3-1 (or the pseudogene TRBV3-2), the J gene TRBJ2-3; 7 positions agree with TRBD2. The germline CDR1 and CDR2 sequences are LGHDT and YNNKEL (reference sequence). The V gene end was trimmed by 3 bases and the J gene end by 5 bases; junction bases not matched to a gene: 2. This CDR3 comprises 13 residues. The CDR3 DNA reads as TGTGCCAGCAGCCAGCTAGCGGTAGATACGCAGTATTTT. It codes for CASSQLAVDTQYF.

V usage is TRBV28 and J usage is TRBJ2-3; tentatively, D is TRBD2 (6 bases). This CDR3 is built from 15 residues. Germline values: CDR1 MDHEN, CDR2 SYDVKM. Trimming shortened V by 11 bases and J by 3 bases, and 21 bases separated the two germline ends. DNA for the CDR3: TGTGCCGCGACCGACCCCTGGGGGGTGACAGATACGCAGTATTTT. This codes for CAATDPWGVTDTQYF.

The J gene is TRBJ1-5, the V gene TRBV19, with D possibly matching TRBD1 (6 bases). The CDR3 runs 14 residues. V lost 11 bases to trimming and J lost 7 bases, with 21 bases between them. Germline V gene sequence: CDR1 LNHDA, CDR2 SQIVND (reference sequence). The CDR3 DNA sequence: TGTGCCGGGTCTAATAAGGGGGTCGGGCAGCCCCAGCATTTT. This gives the protein CAGSNKGVGQPQHF.

The rearrangement uses TRBV27 and TRBJ2-3; D call uncertain. CDR1 and CDR2 from the germline V gene are MNHEY and SMNVEV (reference sequence). V was trimmed by 6 bases and J by 0 bases, leaving 16 bases between them. This CDR3 has 16 amino acids. As DNA, the CDR3 is TGTGCCAGCAGCCCTAATCCCTCCCTCAGCACAGATACGCAGTATTTT. Translated: CASSPNPSLSTDTQYF.

This clone was seen just once. The V gene is TRBV6-5, the J gene TRBJ1-4; 7 bases match TRBD1. The CDR3 has 15 amino acids. Germline lookup yields CDR1 MNHEY and CDR2 SVGAGI. The junction had 10 bases not matched to a gene; V was cut back by 6 bases and J by 6 bases. CDR3 loop: CASSPSGQDYEKLFF. CDR3 DNA: TGTGCCAGCAGCCCATCCGGACAGGATTATGAAAAACTGTTTTTT.

This sequence joins TRBV10-2 and TRBJ2-1; tentative D call: TRBD2 (6 bases). The germline V gene encodes CDR1 WSHSY and CDR2 SAAADI. V was clipped by 4 bases and J by 0 bases, with 13 bases between them. This CDR3 comprises 16 residues. Here the CDR3 reads CASSGGSGYSYNEQFF. In nucleotides, the CDR3 is TGCGCCAGCAGTGGGGGTAGCGGATACTCCTACAATGAGCAGTTCTTC.

This chain joins TRBV19 and TRBJ2-2; TRBD2 is a possible D gene (5 bases). The germline V and J ends were trimmed by 2 bases and 4 bases, with 8 bases remaining between them. Looked up from germline, CDR1 is LNHDA and CDR2 is SQIVND (reference sequence). The CDR3 is made up of 14 amino acids. The CDR3 sequence: CASSITSFTGELFF. The DNA for the CDR3 is TGTGCCAGTAGTATAACTAGTTTCACCGGGGAGCTGTTTTTT.

The chain joins TRBV4-2 to TRBJ2-7; perhaps TRBD2 as D (5 bases). Germline V lookup: CDR1 LGHNA, CDR2 YNFKEQ. This CDR3 has 12 amino acids. Trimming took 7 bases from V and 7 from J, leaving 14 bases between them. CDR3 nucleotides: TGTGCCAGCACCAGCCCGGGGAGAGAGCAGTACTTC. Its translation is CASTSPGREQYF.

This rearrangement joins TRBV6-1 to TRBJ2-7, with 9 bases matching TRBD2. From germline, CDR1 is MNHNS and CDR2 SASEGT. The CDR3 loop spans 15 amino acids. V trimming: 2 bases; J trimming: 3 bases; junction bases outside the gene matches: 5. The DNA of the CDR3 is TGTGCCAGCAGTGAAAGGAGACTAGCGGTCTACGAGCAGTACTTC. Its protein is CASSERRLAVYEQYF.

The V call is TRBV3-1 (or the pseudogene TRBV3-2), the J call TRBJ1-3; D possibly corresponds to TRBD1 (6 bases). V gave up 2 bases and J gave up 7 bases, with 18 bases separating them. The CDR3 covers 16 residues. Germline V gives CDR1 LGHDT, CDR2 YNNKEL (reference sequence). CDR3 nucleotide sequence: TGTGCCAGCAGCCAACCGGACAGCCGCCTCGGGAACACCATATATTTT. Its translation: CASSQPDSRLGNTIYF.

This clone was recorded a few times. This chain connects TRBV9 to TRBJ2-7, with a weak D call TRBD2 (5 bases). The CDR3 has 14 residues. Trimming pared 3 bases from V and 0 bases from J, leaving 10 bases between. Germline CDR1 SGDLS, CDR2 YYNGEE. CDR3 sequence reads: CASSAAGGSYEQYF. DNA of the CDR3: TGTGCCAGCAGCGCCGCGGGTGGCTCCTACGAGCAGTACTTC.

This clone was found many times. This chain links TRBV28 with TRBJ2-2; TRBD1 is a possible D gene (7 bases). Germline V CDR1 and CDR2: MDHEN, SYDVKM. The CDR3 sequence is 19 residues long. V was pared by 5 bases and J by 4 bases, with 26 bases between. In DNA form, the CDR3 reads TGTGCCAGCAGTCCACCTCGAGGGGGCGGGACCTCGGGCACCGGGGAGCTGTTTTTT. Translating gives CASSPPRGGGTSGTGELFF.

This clone appeared a few times. J is TRBJ1-5 and V is TRBV14, with D perhaps matching TRBD1 (5 bases). The ends were cut back, 4 bases at V and 6 bases at J, with 13 bases in the middle. CDR1 and CDR2 from the germline V gene are SGHDN and FVKESK. CDR3 length: 14 residues. The CDR3 region has the DNA TGTGCCAGCAGCCTTGGGGGGGGGAGTCAGCCCCAGCATTTT. This codes for CASSLGGGSQPQHF.

V and J are TRBV11-3 and TRBJ2-1; perhaps TRBD2 as D (5 bases). Trimming removed 3 bases at V and 4 bases at J, with 10 bases between. The CDR3 runs 14 residues. Per the germline V gene, CDR1 is SGHNT and CDR2 is YENEEA. The CDR3 bases are TGTGCCAGCAGCTTGTCCGGAGGTTACAATGAGCAGTTCTTC. It yields the protein CASSLSGGYNEQFF.

CDR3 amino acids: CASTVSGSSYEQYF. CDR3 nucleotide sequence: TGCGCCAGCACGGTAAGCGGGAGCTCCTACGAGCAGTACTTC. The chain carries TRBV5-1 and TRBJ2-7; TRBD2 matches 8 bases. CDR3 length equals 14 residues. V shed 6 bases, J shed 0 bases, and the junction held 5 bases outside the gene matches. Germline V gives CDR1 SGHRS, CDR2 YFSETQ.

This chain connects TRBV9 to TRBJ2-5; a possible D gene is TRBD2 (5 bases). In germline, CDR1 is SGDLS, CDR2 YYNGEE. The CDR3 runs 13 residues. With 0 bases removed from V and 3 bases from J, the gap between germline ends came to 6 bases. CDR3 sequence: CASSVGLKETQYF. Here the CDR3 DNA reads TGTGCCAGCAGCGTAGGACTAAAAGAGACCCAGTACTTC.

The chain is built from TRBV15 and TRBJ2-1, with 10 bases that match TRBD2. The CDR3 is made up of 18 amino acids. Looked up from germline, CDR1 is LNHNV and CDR2 is YYDKDF (reference sequence). Trimming took 4 bases from V and 0 from J; bases not matched to a gene: 9. In DNA form, the CDR3 reads TGTGCCACCAGCATACTCGGACTAGCGGCGAGCTCCTACAATGAGCAGTTCTTC. Residues: CATSILGLAASSYNEQFF.